This entry describes one T cell receptor beta chain. The antigen this receptor binds is unknown. Within one base of it there is no much larger clone, and no base qualities were kept. TCRbeta CDR3 regions were amplified from genomic DNA using the immunoSEQ Assay, a bias-controlled multiplex PCR. Processing in the source paper ran as follows. The number of nucleated cells in each sample was estimated by amplification of reference gene primers within the assay. To quantify the absolute abundance of each unique TCRbeta CDR3 rearrangement, sequence reads were collapsed and filtered. For each sample, productive Simpson clonality was calculated as the square root of Simpson's diversity index over productive rearrangements. TCRdb limited this immuneACCESS table to in-frame rearrangements with V and J called. A share of clones is missing; checked studies link under half to unresolved V genes, and the rest is unexplained. V and J calls and clone size come straight from that table; D and trimming were deduced from the DNA. This sample comprises about 84,000 clones, around 80% of them detected only once. The ten largest account for roughly two fifths of the sample.

These data are taken from a study of blood T cell repertoires in COVID-19 (dated by TCRdb to the early 2020s). Notes on the research overall: Samples from collaborators originated in the United States, Italy and Spain and spanned both the acute and convalescent phases of COVID-19. The prospective study material was composed of cDNA or gDNA derived from T cells, B-cell-depleted T cells, or PBMCs. The dataset comprised deeply sampled blood TCRbeta repertoires from subjects exposed to, actively infected with, or recovered from COVID-19. The repertoires were made available in a free public database intended to serve as a resource for research on the immune response to SARS-CoV-2. Samples were obtained from the ongoing ImmuneRACE study (first 160 participants) and from 1,000 to 1,500 subjects provided by 6 global collaborators. Nearly every sample came with metadata listing a de-identified subject ID, COVID-19 status, age in years and sex. Where available, HLA class I and class II types were taken from metadata supplied by the sample provider and were not determined by assay-based typing.

Whole blood was collected in K2EDTA tubes by collaborating institutions according to the institutions' own protocols. For TCRbeta analysis, collaborators shipped samples in one of three forms: frozen whole blood, isolated PBMCs, or DNA extracted from either of those sample types. Overall results and qualifications from the work: The quantity of clinical and demographic metadata differed by source and by participant and was supplied without curation.

V and J are truncated by 8 bases and 5 bases respectively, leaving an intervening sequence of 13 bases. The CDR3, from cysteine to phenylalanine, totals 12 residues. Only the CDR3 portion is preserved as DNA: 36 bases, with reading frame beginning at the first base. CDR1 MDHEN and CDR2 SYDVKM were looked up in the germline V gene. The source is a man aged 80 or over with active or convalescent COVID-19. Material for sequencing was peripheral blood. Recombination linked TRBV28 to TRBJ2-7; TRBD2 is possibly the D segment (6 matching bases). Here is the DNA: TGTGCCAGCGCGGGACTTCTGAACGAGCAGTACTTC. Its amino acids are CASAGLLNEQYF.